This T cell receptor beta chain came from a study of blood T cell repertoires in COVID-19. Authors' data handling: Amplified reference gene primers provided the basis for estimating nucleated cell counts. Only in-frame clones appear in the TCRdb table, and some are missing; sequencing was by immunoSEQ multiplex PCR. V and J calls and clone size follow that table, whereas D and trimming were derived from the DNA. Of about 120,000 clones in the sample, 90% were seen once. The CDR3 spans 16 residues. Trimming at V came to 1 base and at J to 1 base, leaving 6 bases not matched to a gene. Germline loops: CDR1 SGHTA, CDR2 FQGNSA.

The source material was peripheral blood. The origin of this receptor is a woman aged 55 to 70 with COVID-19, enrolled during active disease. The V gene is TRBV7-2, the J gene TRBJ2-7; 8 bases match TRBD1. CDR3 bases: TGTGCCAGCAGCTTAGGTCAGGGGGCTATATCCTACGAGCAGTACTTC. Amino acid sequence: CASSLGQGAISYEQYF.